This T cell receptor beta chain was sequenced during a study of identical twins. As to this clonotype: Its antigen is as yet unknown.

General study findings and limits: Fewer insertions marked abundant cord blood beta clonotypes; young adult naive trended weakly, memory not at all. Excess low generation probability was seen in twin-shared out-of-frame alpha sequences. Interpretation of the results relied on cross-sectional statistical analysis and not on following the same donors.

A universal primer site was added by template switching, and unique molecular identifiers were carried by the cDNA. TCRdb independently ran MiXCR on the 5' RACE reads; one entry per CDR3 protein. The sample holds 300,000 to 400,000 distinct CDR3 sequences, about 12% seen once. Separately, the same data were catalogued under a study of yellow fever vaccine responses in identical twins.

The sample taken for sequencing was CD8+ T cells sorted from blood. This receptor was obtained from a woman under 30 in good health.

In nucleotides, the CDR3 is TGTGCCAGCAGCGCTAGGACAGGGGGCGACGAGCAGTACTTC. Protein product: CASSARTGGDEQYF. The rearrangement uses TRBV9 and TRBJ2-7; 11 bases are shared with TRBD1. The CDR3 is 14 residues long. V shed 3 bases and J 5 bases; nucleotides not matched to a gene: 4. The germline gives CDR1 SGDLS, CDR2 YYNGEE. The variable domain in full, with the rest retrieved from reference TRBV9 and TRBJ2-7, is DSGVTQTPKHLITATGQRVTLRCSPRSGDLSVYWYQQSLDQGLQFLIQYYNGEERAKGNILERFSAQQFPDLHSELNLSSLELGDSALYFCASSARTGGDEQYFGPGTRLTVT.